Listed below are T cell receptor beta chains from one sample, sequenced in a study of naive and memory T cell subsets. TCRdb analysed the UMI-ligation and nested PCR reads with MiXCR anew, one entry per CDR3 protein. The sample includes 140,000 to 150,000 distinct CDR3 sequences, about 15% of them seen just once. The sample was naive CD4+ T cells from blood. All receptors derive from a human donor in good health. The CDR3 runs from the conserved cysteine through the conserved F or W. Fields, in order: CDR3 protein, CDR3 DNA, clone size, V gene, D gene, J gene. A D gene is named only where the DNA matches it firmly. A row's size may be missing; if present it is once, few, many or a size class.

CDR3 protein: CSARGPYNEQFF
CDR3 DNA: TGCAGTGCCCGAGGACCCTACAATGAGCAGTTCTTC
clone size: .
V gene: TRBV20-1
D gene: .
J gene: TRBJ2-1

CDR3 protein: CASSFPGGPLDF
CDR3 DNA: TGTGCCAGCAGCTTCCCAGGGGGACCCCTGGACTTC
clone size: .
V gene: TRBV7-2
D gene: TRBD1
J gene: TRBJ2-5

CDR3 protein: CSVAEGFYEQYF
CDR3 DNA: TGCAGCGTTGCCGAGGGTTTCTACGAGCAGTACTTC
clone size: .
V gene: TRBV29-1
D gene: .
J gene: TRBJ2-7

CDR3 protein: CATSYPYQETQYF
CDR3 DNA: TGTGCCACCAGTTACCCGTACCAAGAGACCCAGTACTTC
clone size: .
V gene: TRBV24-1
D gene: .
J gene: TRBJ2-5

CDR3 protein: CASYSPNPDTRNSPLHF
CDR3 DNA: TGTGCCAGCTATTCGCCAAACCCAGACACACGTAATTCACCCCTCCACTTT
clone size: few
V gene: TRBV7-3
D gene: .
J gene: TRBJ1-6

CDR3 protein: CASSQDSRGRQPQHF
CDR3 DNA: TGTGCCAGCAGCCAAGATAGCAGAGGTAGGCAGCCCCAGCATTTT
clone size: few
V gene: TRBV4-2
D gene: .
J gene: TRBJ1-5

CDR3 protein: CASSPRADTTYEQYF
CDR3 DNA: TGTGCCAGCAGCCCACGGGCGGACACCACCTACGAGCAGTACTTC
clone size: .
V gene: TRBV12-3/TRBV12-4
D gene: .
J gene: TRBJ2-7

CDR3 protein: CASSLESYSYNEQFF
CDR3 DNA: TGTGCCAGCAGCCTCGAGAGTTACTCCTACAATGAGCAGTTCTTC
clone size: many
V gene: TRBV3-1
D gene: .
J gene: TRBJ2-1

CDR3 protein: CASSSRTKKSSYNEQFF
CDR3 DNA: TGTGCCAGCAGCTCCCGGACCAAAAAGAGCTCCTACAATGAGCAGTTCTTC
clone size: few
V gene: TRBV11-1
D gene: .
J gene: TRBJ2-1

CDR3 protein: CASSPGVYNEQFF
CDR3 DNA: TGTGCCAGCAGCCCGGGCGTTTACAATGAGCAGTTCTTC
clone size: few
V gene: TRBV9
D gene: .
J gene: TRBJ2-1

CDR3 protein: CASSPGTSGTDTQYF
CDR3 DNA: TGCGCCAGCAGCCCGGGGACTAGCGGCACAGATACGCAGTATTTT
clone size: many
V gene: TRBV5-1
D gene: TRBD2
J gene: TRBJ2-3

CDR3 protein: CASSHPRREIDEQYF
CDR3 DNA: TGTGCCAGCAGTCACCCGCGGAGGGAAATAGACGAGCAGTACTTC
clone size: .
V gene: TRBV5-6
D gene: .
J gene: TRBJ2-7

CDR3 protein: CSARAVGQINQPQHF
CDR3 DNA: TGCAGTGCTAGAGCAGTGGGACAGATCAATCAGCCCCAGCATTTT
clone size: .
V gene: TRBV20-1
D gene: TRBD1
J gene: TRBJ1-5

CDR3 protein: CASSSGHRGRRNTEAFF
CDR3 DNA: TGTGCCAGCAGTTCCGGTCACAGGGGGCGAAGGAACACTGAAGCTTTCTTT
clone size: few
V gene: TRBV6-2/TRBV6-3
D gene: TRBD1
J gene: TRBJ1-1

CDR3 protein: CASSQEGSGGEQFF
CDR3 DNA: TGTGCCAGCAGCCAAGAAGGGAGCGGGGGTGAGCAGTTCTTC
clone size: .
V gene: TRBV3-1
D gene: TRBD2
J gene: TRBJ2-1